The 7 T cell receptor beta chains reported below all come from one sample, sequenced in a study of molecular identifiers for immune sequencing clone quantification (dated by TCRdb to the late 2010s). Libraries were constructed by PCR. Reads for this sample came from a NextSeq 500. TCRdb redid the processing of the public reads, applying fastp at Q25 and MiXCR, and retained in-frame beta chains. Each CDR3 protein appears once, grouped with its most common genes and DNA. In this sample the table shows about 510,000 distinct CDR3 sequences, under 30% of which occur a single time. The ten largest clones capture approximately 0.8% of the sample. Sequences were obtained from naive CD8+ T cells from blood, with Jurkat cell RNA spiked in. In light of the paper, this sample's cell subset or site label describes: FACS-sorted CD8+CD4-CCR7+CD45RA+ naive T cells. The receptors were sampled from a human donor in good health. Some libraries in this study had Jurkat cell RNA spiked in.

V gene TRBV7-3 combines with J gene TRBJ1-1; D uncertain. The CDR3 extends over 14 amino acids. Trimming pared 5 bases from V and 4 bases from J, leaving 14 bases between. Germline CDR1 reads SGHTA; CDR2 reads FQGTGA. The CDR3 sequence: CASSDPRRGTEAFF. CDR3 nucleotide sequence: TGTGCCAGCAGCGACCCTCGGCGGGGCACTGAAGCTTTCTTT. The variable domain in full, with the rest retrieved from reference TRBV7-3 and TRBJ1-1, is GAGVSQTPSNKVTEKGKYVELRCDPISGHTALYWYRQSLGQGPEFLIYFQGTGAADDSGLPNDRFFAVRPEGSVSTLKIQRTERGDSAVYLCASSDPRRGTEAFFGQGTRLTVV.

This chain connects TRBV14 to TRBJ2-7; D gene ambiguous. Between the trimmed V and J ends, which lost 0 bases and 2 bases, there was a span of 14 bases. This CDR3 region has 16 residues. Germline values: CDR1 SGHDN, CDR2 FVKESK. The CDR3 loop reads CASSQEPADPTYEQYF. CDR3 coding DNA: TGTGCCAGCAGCCAAGAGCCTGCCGACCCGACCTACGAGCAGTACTTC. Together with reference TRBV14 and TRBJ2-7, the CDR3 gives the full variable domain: EAGVTQFPSHSVIEKGQTVTLRCDPISGHDNLYWYRRVMGKEIKFLLHFVKESKQDESGMPNNRFLAERTGGTYSTLKVQPAELEDSGVYFCASSQEPADPTYEQYFGPGTRLTVT.

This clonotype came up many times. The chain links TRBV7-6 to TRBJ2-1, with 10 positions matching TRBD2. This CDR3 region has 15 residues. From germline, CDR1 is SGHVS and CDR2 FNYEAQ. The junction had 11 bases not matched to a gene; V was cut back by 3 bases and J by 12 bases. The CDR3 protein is CASSLRLAGAEGQFF. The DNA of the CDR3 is TGTGCCAGCAGCTTGCGCCTAGCGGGAGCCGAGGGGCAGTTCTTC.

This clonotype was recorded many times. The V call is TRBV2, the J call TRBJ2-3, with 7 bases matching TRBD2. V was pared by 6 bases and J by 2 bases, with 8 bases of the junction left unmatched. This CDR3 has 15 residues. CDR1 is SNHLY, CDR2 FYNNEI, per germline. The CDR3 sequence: CASRESGALTDTQYF. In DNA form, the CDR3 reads TGTGCCAGCAGGGAGAGCGGGGCCCTCACAGATACGCAGTATTTT.

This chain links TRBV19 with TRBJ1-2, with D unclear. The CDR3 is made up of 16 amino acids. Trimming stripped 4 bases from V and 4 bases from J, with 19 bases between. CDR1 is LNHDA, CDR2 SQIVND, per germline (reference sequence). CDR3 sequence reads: CASSTFDSSESYGYTF. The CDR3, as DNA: TGTGCCAGTAGTACGTTCGACTCCTCCGAGTCCTATGGCTACACCTTC.

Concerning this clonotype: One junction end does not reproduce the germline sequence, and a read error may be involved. CDR3 in amino acids: CASSQEISQETHYF. The DNA for the CDR3 is TGCGCCAGCAGCCAAGAAATCAGTCAAGAGACCCACTACTTC. The rearrangement uses TRBV4-3 and TRBJ2-5; D is uncertain. Germline-derived CDR1 and CDR2 are LGHNA and YSLEER. The CDR3 sequence is 14 residues long.

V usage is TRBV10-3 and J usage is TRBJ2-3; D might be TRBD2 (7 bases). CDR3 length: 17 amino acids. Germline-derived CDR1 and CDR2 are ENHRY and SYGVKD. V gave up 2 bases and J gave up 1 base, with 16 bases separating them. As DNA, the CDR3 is TGTGCCATCAGTGAGACGGGGGGCAGCGGGGGCACAGATACGCAGTATTTT. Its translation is CAISETGGSGGTDTQYF.